This TCR beta chain was documented in a study of post-analysis software for immune sequencing data. General study findings and limits: TRBV segments more frequent in patients than in controls numbered roughly 5 and included TRBV5-6, TRBV5-1 and TRBV20-1.

This clonotype was seen a single time. What it binds is unknown. The CDR3 sequence is 15 residues long. Germline V gene data show CDR1 as SQVTM and CDR2 as ANQGSEA. V gave up 5 bases and J gave up 0 bases; unmatched junction bases: 8. Unique molecular identifiers were carried by the TCR beta cDNA libraries. TCRdb re-called the PCR reads with MiXCR, one entry per CDR3 protein. The table has about 770,000 distinct CDR3 sequences, about 43% seen once; the top ten hold roughly 4.9%. The sample taken for sequencing was blood. The sequence came from a girl aged 5-17 years with multiple sclerosis. The V gene is TRBV29-1, the J gene TRBJ2-3, with 7 bases fitting TRBD2. DNA of the CDR3: TGCAGCGTTATATCTAGCGGCCCTAGCACAGATACGCAGTATTTT. Amino acids: CSVISSGPSTDTQYF.